These 25 T cell receptor beta chains were sequenced from one sample in a study of CD8+ T cells in alopecia areata. Extraction of RNA preceded its reverse transcription into cDNA, which served as the sequencing template. Clones were read by immunoSEQ multiplex PCR, and TCRdb kept only the in-frame ones, dropping some. The data contain roughly 180,000 clones, about 55% of them singletons. Treatment described: oral pan-JAK inhibitor, 5-10 mg twice daily. The starting material was CD8+ T cells sorted from blood, obtained at week 24, from a patient treated with tofacitinib. The source of these receptors is a human donor with alopecia areata.

This chain connects TRBV4-3 to TRBJ1-3; D uncertain. This CDR3 is built from 15 residues. With 1 base removed from V and 0 bases from J, the gap between germline ends came to 7 bases. Germline CDR1 LGHNA, CDR2 YSLEER. The chain's CDR3 is CASSQGQASGNTIYF. The DNA of the CDR3 is TGCGCCAGCAGCCAAGGACAAGCCTCTGGAAACACCATATATTTT.

The CDR3 is CASSSPGYQETQYF. In nucleotides, the CDR3 is TGTGCCAGCAGTTCGCCGGGGTACCAAGAGACCCAGTACTTC. This chain connects TRBV6-6 to TRBJ2-5; possibly TRBD2 for D (5 bases). V lost 4 bases to trimming and J lost 0 bases, with 9 bases between them. Germline V gives CDR1 MNHNY, CDR2 SVGAGI (reference sequence). This CDR3 is 14 amino acids long.

The gene calls are TRBV5-6 and TRBJ1-2; 7 bases fit TRBD1. Trimming removed 1 base from V and 4 bases from J; junction bases left unmatched: 10. The CDR3 loop spans 16 amino acids. Per germline, CDR1 SGHDT and CDR2 YYEEEE. In nucleotides, the CDR3 is TGTGCCAGCAGCTTGCTTGAGGCAGGGGGTGGCTATGGCTACACCTTC. It encodes CASSLLEAGGGYGYTF.

On this clone: The sample has other DNA sequences that encode this CDR3 too. The V and J genes are TRBV7-9 and TRBJ2-7; D unresolved. CDR1 and CDR2 from the germline V gene are SEHNR and FQNEAQ (reference sequence). V lost 5 bases and J lost 3, with 8 bases in between. The CDR3 has 12 amino acids. CDR3 in DNA: TGTGCCAGCAGCCTAGAAATCTACGAGCAGTACTTC. Protein: CASSLEIYEQYF.

The gene calls are TRBV5-6 and TRBJ2-5; 8 bases are shared with TRBD1. The ends lost 5 bases at V and 7 bases at J; junction bases unmatched: 7. CDR3 length equals 13 residues. Germline V CDR1 and CDR2: SGHDT, YYEEEE. In DNA form, the CDR3 reads TGTGCCAGCAGTTATACCGACAGGGGGACCCAGTACTTC. Its protein product is CASSYTDRGTQYF.

The table lists this clone with a few counts. J is TRBJ1-4 and V is TRBV7-9, with D unclear. Germline CDR1 SEHNR, CDR2 FQNEAQ (reference sequence). This CDR3 has 16 amino acids. Trimming took off 4 bases at V and 0 bases at J, with 12 bases between the two ends. DNA for the CDR3: TGTGCCAGCAGCTCGGGGAAGGGTGCAACTAATGAAAAACTGTTTTTT. This encodes CASSSGKGATNEKLFF.

The genes are TRBV14 and TRBJ2-7, with D possibly matching TRBD2 (6 bases). Germline assignment: CDR1 SGHDN and CDR2 FVKESK. With 4 bases removed from V and 0 bases from J, the gap between germline ends came to 16 bases. This CDR3 is built from 16 residues. The CDR3 DNA reads as TGTGCCAGCAGCCGTGCCGGGGAGGTGTTCTCCTACGAGCAGTACTTC. Amino acid sequence: CASSRAGEVFSYEQYF.

This clone was counted only a few times. This chain joins TRBV29-1 and TRBJ2-7, with D perhaps matching TRBD1 or TRBD2 (7 bases each). Per the germline V gene, CDR1 is SQVTM and CDR2 is ANQGSEA. The CDR3 sequence is 13 residues long. With 4 bases removed from V and 2 bases from J, the gap between germline ends came to 12 bases. In DNA, the CDR3 is TGCAGCGTTGGGGGGGGACAGACCTACGAGCAGTACTTC. Its protein is CSVGGGQTYEQYF.

The gene calls are TRBV14 and TRBJ1-2; 11 bases fit TRBD1. V gave up 4 bases and J gave up 13 bases; unmatched junction bases: 11. The length of the CDR3 is 14 residues. Germline assignment: CDR1 SGHDN and CDR2 FVKESK. The chain's CDR3 is CASSLTGTGGLSTF. The CDR3 bases are TGTGCCAGCAGCCTTACCGGGACAGGGGGTCTGAGCACCTTC.

This clone was detected only once. The rearrangement joins TRBV4-3 to TRBJ2-3; the D is unclear. V lost 0 bases and J 3 bases, leaving 16 bases between the germline ends. CDR1 and CDR2 (germline): LGHNA, YSLEER. CDR3 length: 17 residues. As DNA, the CDR3 is TGCGCCAGCAGCCAAGACCCGGACCCCGAGAGGACAGATACGCAGTATTTT. Its protein product is CASSQDPDPERTDTQYF.

This clone was observed once. The rearrangement links TRBV11-2 to TRBJ2-7; 13 positions match TRBD2. Germline V gives CDR1 SGHAT, CDR2 FQNNGV. There are 16 residues in the CDR3. J gave up 1 base and V 4 bases, and 4 bases lay outside the gene matches. The CDR3 DNA reads TGTGCCAGCAGCTCGCCGACTAGCGGGGGGTCCTACGAGCAGTACTTC. Translated: CASSSPTSGGSYEQYF.

There are a few counts of this clone. This chain joins TRBV10-2 and TRBJ2-7; unclear D gene. The V end lost 3 bases, the J end lost 6 bases, and 3 bases lay between the germline ends. Germline-derived CDR1 and CDR2 are WSHSY and SAAADI. The CDR3 extends over 10 amino acids. The CDR3 DNA is TGCGCCAGCAGTGACCGCGAGCAGTACTTC. It encodes CASSDREQYF.

CDR3 nucleotides: TGCAGCGTTAGGGACAGGGAGTTCACTGAAGCTTTCTTT. Translation: CSVRDREFTEAFF. The gene calls are TRBV29-1 and TRBJ1-1; 9 bases map to TRBD1. CDR1 and CDR2 (germline): SQVTM, ANQGSEA. V lost 5 bases and J lost 4; bases outside the gene matches: 5. This CDR3 has 13 residues. Combining the CDR3 with reference TRBV29-1 and TRBJ1-1 gives the whole variable domain SAVISQKPSRDICQRGTSLTIQCQVDSQVTMMFWYRQQPGQSLTLIATANQGSEATYESGFVIDKFPISRPNLTFSTLTVSNMSPEDSSIYLCSVRDREFTEAFFGQGTRLTVV.

This sequence joins TRBV5-1 and TRBJ2-5; D unclear. Trimming took off 3 bases at V and 0 bases at J, with 9 bases between the two ends. Germline V gene lookup returns CDR1 SGHRS and CDR2 YFSETQ. This CDR3 is 14 amino acids long. Here the CDR3 reads CASSSWGYQETQYF. In nucleotides, the CDR3 is TGCGCCAGCAGCTCCTGGGGTTACCAAGAGACCCAGTACTTC.

The rearrangement links TRBV27 to TRBJ1-2, with 7 positions matching TRBD1. The CDR3 is made up of 16 amino acids. J lost 4 bases, V lost 5 bases, and 13 bases had no gene match. Germline lookup yields CDR1 MNHEY and CDR2 SMNVEV (reference sequence). Here the CDR3 reads CASSPTTGQIVYGYTF. CDR3 coding DNA: TGTGCCAGCAGTCCAACAACGGGACAGATAGTCTATGGCTACACCTTC.

This clone was recorded a few times. This chain connects TRBV11-2 to TRBJ1-2; 7 bases match TRBD1. The germline V gene encodes CDR1 SGHAT and CDR2 FQNNGV. Losses at the gene ends were 6 bases for V and 9 bases for J; bases not matched to a gene: 7. The CDR3 spans 12 residues. CDR3 protein: CASSRQGVSYTF. The CDR3 nucleotides are TGTGCCAGCAGTCGACAGGGCGTCAGCTACACCTTC.

This clone was counted between two and nine times. The chain uses TRBV7-6 and TRBJ2-1; 9 positions agree with TRBD2. V was clipped by 1 base and J by 2 bases; unmatched bases: 9. The CDR3 consists of 18 residues. Germline CDR1 SGHVS, CDR2 FNYEAQ. The DNA of the CDR3 is TGTGCCAGCAGCTTAGGGAGGCCAGGCGGGGGGGCCTACAATGAGCAGTTCTTC. This sequence encodes CASSLGRPGGGAYNEQFF.

The V call is TRBV29-1, the J call TRBJ1-2; 8 bases agree with TRBD1. Germline CDR1 reads SQVTM; CDR2 reads ANQGSEA. After removal of 5 bases from V and 6 bases from J, the junction contained 8 bases not matched to a gene. This CDR3 spans 13 amino acids. CDR3 residues: CSVPGQGQHGYTF. In DNA form, the CDR3 reads TGCAGCGTTCCTGGACAGGGCCAACATGGCTACACCTTC.

J is TRBJ2-3 and V is TRBV15, with D maybe TRBD1 (5 bases). Germline V gene data show CDR1 as LNHNV and CDR2 as YYDKDF (reference sequence). The CDR3 loop spans 15 amino acids. V was cut by 4 bases and J by 1 base, with 12 bases left in between. The DNA of the CDR3 is TGTGCCACCAGCACTTGGGGCGGCCGCACAGATACGCAGTATTTT. Its translation is CATSTWGGRTDTQYF.

The CDR3 nucleotides are TGTGCCAGCAGTTACACAGGACTAGCGGGGGATTACGAGCAGTACTTC. It specifies CASSYTGLAGDYEQYF. The chain joins TRBV6-6 to TRBJ2-7; 13 bases map to TRBD2. V was clipped by 2 bases and J by 4 bases; unmatched bases: 5. There are 16 residues in the CDR3. Germline loops: CDR1 MNHNY, CDR2 SVGAGI (reference sequence).

The chain joins TRBV4-3 to TRBJ1-2, with D tentatively TRBD1 (5 bases). The CDR3 length is 17 residues. The V gene's germline CDR1 is LGHNA and CDR2 YSLEER. Trimming took 1 base from V and 0 from J, leaving 15 bases between them. DNA of the CDR3: TGCGCCAGCAGCCAAGGGAACCGGGACGGCTCTAACTATGGCTACACCTTC. This encodes CASSQGNRDGSNYGYTF.

This clone came up a few times. This sequence joins TRBV27 and TRBJ2-2, with 9 bases that match TRBD1. This CDR3 contains 18 residues. V lost 2 bases to trimming and J lost 4 bases; unmatched junction nucleotides: 11. CDR1 and CDR2 from the germline V gene are MNHEY and SMNVEV (reference sequence). CDR3 sequence: CASSLQLRQGVPTGELFF. The CDR3 nucleotides read TGTGCCAGCAGTTTACAACTACGACAGGGGGTTCCCACCGGGGAGCTGTTTTTT.

The V and J genes are TRBV6-1 and TRBJ1-5; a possible D gene is TRBD1 (5 bases). V lost 5 bases, J lost 4 bases, and 9 bases lay in between. The V gene's germline CDR1 is MNHNS and CDR2 SASEGT. The CDR3 has 13 amino acids. CDR3 bases: TGTGCCAGCAGTAGCTGGGGGAATCAGCCCCAGCATTTT. Protein sequence: CASSSWGNQPQHF.

This chain connects TRBV19 to TRBJ1-5; D perhaps matches TRBD1 (6 bases). Looked up from germline, CDR1 is LNHDA and CDR2 is SQIVND (reference sequence). With 6 bases removed from V and 5 bases from J, the gap between germline ends came to 14 bases. This CDR3 is built from 14 residues. CDR3 nucleotide sequence: TGTGCCAGTAGGTGGGGCAGGGGAGATCAGCCCCAGCATTTT. It yields the protein CASRWGRGDQPQHF.

The chain employs TRBV30 and TRBJ1-1, with 7 bases fitting TRBD1. The V gene's germline CDR1 is GTSNPN and CDR2 SVGIG (reference sequence). The V and J ends lost 0 bases and 3 bases, in that order; junction bases with no gene match: 7. This CDR3 spans 15 amino acids. The CDR3 sequence is CAWSVGGLLHTEAFF. CDR3 coding DNA: TGTGCCTGGAGTGTAGGGGGCTTATTGCACACTGAAGCTTTCTTT.